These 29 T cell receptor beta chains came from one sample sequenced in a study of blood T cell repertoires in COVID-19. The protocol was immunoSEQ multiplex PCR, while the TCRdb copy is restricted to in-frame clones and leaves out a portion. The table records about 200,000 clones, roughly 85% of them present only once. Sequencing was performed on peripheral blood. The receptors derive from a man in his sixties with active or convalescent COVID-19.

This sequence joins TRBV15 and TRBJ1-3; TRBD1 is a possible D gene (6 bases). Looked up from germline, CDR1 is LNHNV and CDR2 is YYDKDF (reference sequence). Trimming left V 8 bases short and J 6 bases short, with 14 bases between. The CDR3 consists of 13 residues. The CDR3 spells CATGGRVENTIYF. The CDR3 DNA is TGTGCCACCGGGGGCAGGGTGGAAAACACCATATATTTT.

The CDR3 protein is CASSPRGGRHNEQFF. The CDR3, as DNA: TGTGCCAGCAGTCCCCGGGGGGGCAGGCACAATGAGCAGTTCTTC. This chain uses TRBV6-5 with TRBJ2-1; TRBD2 agrees at 8 bases. In germline, CDR1 is MNHEY, CDR2 SVGAGI. The ends lost 5 bases at V and 5 bases at J; junction bases unmatched: 8. The CDR3 has 15 residues.

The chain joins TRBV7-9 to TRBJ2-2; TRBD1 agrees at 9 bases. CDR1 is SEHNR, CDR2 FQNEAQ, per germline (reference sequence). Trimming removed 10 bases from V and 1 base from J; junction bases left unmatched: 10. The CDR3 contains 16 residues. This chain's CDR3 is CATRQWGQGNTGELFF. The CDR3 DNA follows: TGTGCCACCCGACAGTGGGGACAGGGGAACACCGGGGAGCTGTTTTTT.

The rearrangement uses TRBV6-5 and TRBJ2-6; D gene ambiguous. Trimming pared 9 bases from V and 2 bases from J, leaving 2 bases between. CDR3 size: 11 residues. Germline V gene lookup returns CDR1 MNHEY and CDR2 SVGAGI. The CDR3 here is CASTGANVLTF. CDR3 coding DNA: TGTGCCAGTACTGGGGCCAACGTCCTGACTTTC.

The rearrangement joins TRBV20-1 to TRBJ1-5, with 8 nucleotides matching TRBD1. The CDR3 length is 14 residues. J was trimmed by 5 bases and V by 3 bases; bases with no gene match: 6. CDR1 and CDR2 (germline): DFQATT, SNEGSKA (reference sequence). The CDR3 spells CSASQGTGHQPQHF. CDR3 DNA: TGCAGTGCTAGTCAAGGGACAGGTCATCAGCCCCAGCATTTT.

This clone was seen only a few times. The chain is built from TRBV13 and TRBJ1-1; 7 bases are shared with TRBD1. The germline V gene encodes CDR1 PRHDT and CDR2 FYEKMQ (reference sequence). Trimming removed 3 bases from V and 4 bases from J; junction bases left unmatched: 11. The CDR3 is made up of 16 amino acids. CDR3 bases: TGTGCCAGCAGCTTGCGGACAGGTGGCCCGGGCACTGAAGCTTTCTTT. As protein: CASSLRTGGPGTEAFF. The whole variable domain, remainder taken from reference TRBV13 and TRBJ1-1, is AAGVIQSPRHLIKEKRETATLKCYPIPRHDTVYWYQQGPGQDPQFLISFYEKMQSDKGSIPDRFSAQQFSDYHSELNMSSLELGDSALYFCASSLRTGGPGTEAFFGQGTRLTVV.

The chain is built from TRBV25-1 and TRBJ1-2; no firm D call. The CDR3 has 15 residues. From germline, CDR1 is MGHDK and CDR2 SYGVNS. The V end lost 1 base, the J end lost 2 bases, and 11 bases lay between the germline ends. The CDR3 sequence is CASSEWAENNYGYTF. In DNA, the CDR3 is TGTGCCAGCAGTGAATGGGCAGAAAACAACTATGGCTACACCTTC.

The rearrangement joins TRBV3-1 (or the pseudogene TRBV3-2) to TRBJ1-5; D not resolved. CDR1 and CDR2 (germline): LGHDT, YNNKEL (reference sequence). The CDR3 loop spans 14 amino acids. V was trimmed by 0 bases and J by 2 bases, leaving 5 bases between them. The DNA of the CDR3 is TGTGCCAGCAGCCAAGATCCGGGCAATCAGCCCCAGCATTTT. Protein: CASSQDPGNQPQHF.

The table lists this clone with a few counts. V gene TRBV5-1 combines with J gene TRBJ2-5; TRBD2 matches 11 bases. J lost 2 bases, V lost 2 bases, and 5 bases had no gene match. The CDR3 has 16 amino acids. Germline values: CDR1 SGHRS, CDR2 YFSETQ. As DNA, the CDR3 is TGCGCCAGCAGCTTAAATAGCGGGGGGGCTCAAGAGACCCAGTACTTC. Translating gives CASSLNSGGAQETQYF. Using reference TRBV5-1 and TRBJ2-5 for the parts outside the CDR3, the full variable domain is KAGVTQTPRYLIKTRGQQVTLSCSPISGHRSVSWYQQTPGQGLQFLFEYFSETQRNKGNFPGRFSGRQFSNSRSEMNVSTLELGDSALYLCASSLNSGGAQETQYFGPGTRLLVL.

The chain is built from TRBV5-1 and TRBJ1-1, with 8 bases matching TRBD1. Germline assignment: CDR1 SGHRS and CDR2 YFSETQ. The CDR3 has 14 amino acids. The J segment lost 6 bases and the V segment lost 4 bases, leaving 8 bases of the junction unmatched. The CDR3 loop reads CASSPGQVLSEAFF. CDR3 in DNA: TGCGCCAGCAGCCCGGGACAGGTACTCTCTGAAGCTTTCTTT.

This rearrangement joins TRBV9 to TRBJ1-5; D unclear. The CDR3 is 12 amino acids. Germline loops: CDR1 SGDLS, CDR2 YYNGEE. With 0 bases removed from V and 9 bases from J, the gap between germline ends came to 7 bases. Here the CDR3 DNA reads TGTGCCAGCAGCGTAGACGGTGGGCCCCAGCATTTT. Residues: CASSVDGGPQHF.

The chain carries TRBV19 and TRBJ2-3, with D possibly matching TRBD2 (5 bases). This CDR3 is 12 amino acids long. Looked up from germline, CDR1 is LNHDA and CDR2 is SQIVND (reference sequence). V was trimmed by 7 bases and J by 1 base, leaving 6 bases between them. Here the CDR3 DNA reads TGTGCCAGTACGCGGGGCACAGATACGCAGTATTTT. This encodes CASTRGTDTQYF.

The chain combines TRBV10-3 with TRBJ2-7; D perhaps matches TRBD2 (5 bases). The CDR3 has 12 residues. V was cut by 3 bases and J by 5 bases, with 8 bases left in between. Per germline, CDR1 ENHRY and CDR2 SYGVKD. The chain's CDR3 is CAISEGSHEQYF. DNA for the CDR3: TGTGCCATCAGTGAAGGGAGCCACGAGCAGTACTTC.

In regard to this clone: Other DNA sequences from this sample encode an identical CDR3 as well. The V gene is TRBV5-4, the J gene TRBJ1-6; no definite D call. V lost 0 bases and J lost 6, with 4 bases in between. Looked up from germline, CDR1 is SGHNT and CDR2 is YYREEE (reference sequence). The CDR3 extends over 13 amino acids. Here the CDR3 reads CASSLDSNSPLHF. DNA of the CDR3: TGTGCCAGCAGCTTGGACAGTAATTCACCCCTCCACTTT.

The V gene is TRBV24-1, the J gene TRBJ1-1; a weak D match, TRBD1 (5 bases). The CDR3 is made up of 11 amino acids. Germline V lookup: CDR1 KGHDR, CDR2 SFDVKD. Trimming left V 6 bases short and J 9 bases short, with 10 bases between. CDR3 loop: CATSQGLQAFF. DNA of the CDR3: TGTGCCACCAGTCAGGGATTGCAAGCTTTCTTT.

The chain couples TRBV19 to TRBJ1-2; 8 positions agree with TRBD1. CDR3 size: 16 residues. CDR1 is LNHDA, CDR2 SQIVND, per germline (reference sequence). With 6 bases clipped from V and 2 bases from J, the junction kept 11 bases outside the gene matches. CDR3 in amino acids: CASRPERTGINYGYTF. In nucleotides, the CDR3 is TGTGCCAGTAGGCCCGAGAGGACAGGGATCAACTATGGCTACACCTTC. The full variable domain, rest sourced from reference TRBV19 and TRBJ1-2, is DGGITQSPKYLFRKEGQNVTLSCEQNLNHDAMYWYRQDPGQGLRLIYYSQIVNDFQKGDIAEGYSVSREKKESFPLTVTSAQKNPTAFYLCASRPERTGINYGYTFGSGTRLTVV.

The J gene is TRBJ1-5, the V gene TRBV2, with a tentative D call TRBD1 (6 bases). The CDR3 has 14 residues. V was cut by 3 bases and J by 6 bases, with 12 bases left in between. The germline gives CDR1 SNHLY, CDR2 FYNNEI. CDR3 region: CASSDSGVVQPQHF. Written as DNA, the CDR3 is TGTGCCAGCAGTGATTCAGGGGTGGTTCAGCCCCAGCATTTT.

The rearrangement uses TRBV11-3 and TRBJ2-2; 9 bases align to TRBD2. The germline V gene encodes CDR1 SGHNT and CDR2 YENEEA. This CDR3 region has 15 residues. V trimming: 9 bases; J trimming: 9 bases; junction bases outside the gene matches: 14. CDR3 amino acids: CASSPRGGGARELFF. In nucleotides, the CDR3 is TGTGCCAGTTCTCCCCGCGGCGGGGGGGCGAGGGAGCTGTTTTTT.

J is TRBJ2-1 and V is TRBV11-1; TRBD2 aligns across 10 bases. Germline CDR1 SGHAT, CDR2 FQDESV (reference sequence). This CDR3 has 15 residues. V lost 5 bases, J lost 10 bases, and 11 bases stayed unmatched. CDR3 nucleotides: TGTGCCAGCAGCACTCTAGCGGGGGTGCTGGGAGAGCAGTTCTTC. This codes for CASSTLAGVLGEQFF.

CDR3: CASSRGGANEQFF. In DNA, the CDR3 is TGTGCCAGCTCACGAGGCGGGGCCAATGAGCAGTTCTTC. This chain joins TRBV18 and TRBJ2-1, with D perhaps matching TRBD2 (6 bases). V was clipped by 4 bases and J by 6 bases, with 10 bases between them. The CDR3 is made up of 13 amino acids. From germline, CDR1 is KGHSH and CDR2 LQKENI.

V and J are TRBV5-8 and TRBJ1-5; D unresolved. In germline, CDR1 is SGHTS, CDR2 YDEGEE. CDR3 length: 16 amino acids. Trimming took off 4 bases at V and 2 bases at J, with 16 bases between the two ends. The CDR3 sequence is CASSLRGTSGNQPQHF. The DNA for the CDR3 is TGTGCCAGCAGCCTGCGGGGAACCTCGGGCAATCAGCCCCAGCATTTT.

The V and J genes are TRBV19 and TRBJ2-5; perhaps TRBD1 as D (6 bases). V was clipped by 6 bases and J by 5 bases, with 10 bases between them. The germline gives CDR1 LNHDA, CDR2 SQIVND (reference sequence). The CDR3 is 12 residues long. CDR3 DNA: TGTGCCAGTAGCGGACAGATGGAGACCCAGTACTTC. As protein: CASSGQMETQYF.

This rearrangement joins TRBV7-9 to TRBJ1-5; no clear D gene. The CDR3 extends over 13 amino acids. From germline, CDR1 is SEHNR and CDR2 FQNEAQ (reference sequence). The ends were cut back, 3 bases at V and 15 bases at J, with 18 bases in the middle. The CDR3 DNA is TGTGCCAGCAGCTTGTCGGGGAACCTGGGCCTGCATTTT. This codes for CASSLSGNLGLHF. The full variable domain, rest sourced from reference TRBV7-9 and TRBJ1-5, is DTGVSQNPRHKITKRGQNVTFRCDPISEHNRLYWYRQTLGQGPEFLTYFQNEAQLEKSRLLSDRFSAERPKGSFSTLEIQRTEQGDSAMYLCASSLSGNLGLHFGDGTRLSIL.

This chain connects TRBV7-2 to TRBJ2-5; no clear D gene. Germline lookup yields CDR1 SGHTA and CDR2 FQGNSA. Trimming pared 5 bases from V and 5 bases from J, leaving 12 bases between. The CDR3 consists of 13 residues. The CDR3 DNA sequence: TGTGCCAGCAGCCGAGGAAGCTGGGAGACCCAGTACTTC. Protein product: CASSRGSWETQYF. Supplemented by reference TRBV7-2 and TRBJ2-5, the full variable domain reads GAGVSQSPSNKVTEKGKDVELRCDPISGHTALYWYRQSLGQGLEFLIYFQGNSAPDKSGLPSDRFSAERTGGSVSTLTIQRTQQEDSAVYLCASSRGSWETQYFGPGTRLLVL.

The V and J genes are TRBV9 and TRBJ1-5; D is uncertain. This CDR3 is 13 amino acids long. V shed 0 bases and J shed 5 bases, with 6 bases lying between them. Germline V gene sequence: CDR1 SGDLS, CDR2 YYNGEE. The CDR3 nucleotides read TGTGCCAGCAGCGTAGCCCCAGATCAGCCCCAGCATTTT. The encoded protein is CASSVAPDQPQHF.

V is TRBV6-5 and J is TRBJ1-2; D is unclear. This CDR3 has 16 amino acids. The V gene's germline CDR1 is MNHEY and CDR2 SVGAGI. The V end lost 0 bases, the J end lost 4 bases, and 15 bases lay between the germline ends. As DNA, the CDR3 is TGTGCCAGCAGTTACTCGTATACAACTACTCCCTATGGCTACACCTTC. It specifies CASSYSYTTTPYGYTF.

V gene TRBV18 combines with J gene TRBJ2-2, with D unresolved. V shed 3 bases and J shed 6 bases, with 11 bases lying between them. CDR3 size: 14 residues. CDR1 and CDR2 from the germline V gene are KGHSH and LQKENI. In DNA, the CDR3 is TGTGCCAGCTCACCGTCCCAATGGCCCGGGGAGCTGTTTTTT. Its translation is CASSPSQWPGELFF.

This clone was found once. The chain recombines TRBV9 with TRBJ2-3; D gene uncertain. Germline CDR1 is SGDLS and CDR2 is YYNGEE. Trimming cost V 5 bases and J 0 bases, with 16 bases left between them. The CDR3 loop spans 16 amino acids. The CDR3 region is CASSQVVQISTDTQYF. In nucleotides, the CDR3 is TGTGCCAGCAGTCAAGTGGTACAAATAAGCACAGATACGCAGTATTTT.

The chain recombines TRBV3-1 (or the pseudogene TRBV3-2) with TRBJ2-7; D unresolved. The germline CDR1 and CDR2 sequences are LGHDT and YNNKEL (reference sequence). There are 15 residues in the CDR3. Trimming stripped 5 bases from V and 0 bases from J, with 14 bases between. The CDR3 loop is CASSSFSHLSYEQYF. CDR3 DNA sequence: TGTGCCAGCAGCTCGTTTAGCCATCTCTCCTACGAGCAGTACTTC.